The 28 T cell receptor beta chains below come from one sample, sequenced in a study of control samples from healthy donors and cancer patients (dated by TCRdb to about 2020). Libraries were constructed by the immunoSEQ multiplex PCR assay. Sourced from immuneACCESS, this table was stored by TCRdb with only in-frame sequences that have V and J called. A share of the clones is absent; for the studies checked, an unresolved V gene accounts for under half, and the remainder has no known explanation. For this sample there are about 130,000 clones; around 92% appear just once. The ten largest clones represent 2% to 2.5% of the sample. Sequencing used blood. The receptor set was obtained from a woman between 50 and 59 years old in good health.

This chain joins TRBV30 and TRBJ1-5, with TRBD1 matching 7 bases. The CDR3 totals 14 residues. CDR1 is GTSNPN, CDR2 SVGIG, per germline (reference sequence). The ends lost 2 bases at V and 7 bases at J; junction bases unmatched: 8. CDR3 sequence (DNA): TGTGCCTGGAGTCACAGGGGTCATGGACAGCCCCAGCATTTT. This encodes CAWSHRGHGQPQHF.

The V call is TRBV7-9, the J call TRBJ1-4; 11 positions agree with TRBD1. V was clipped by 4 bases and J by 4 bases; unmatched bases: 5. Germline CDR1 is SEHNR and CDR2 is FQNEAQ (reference sequence). The CDR3 covers 16 residues. Written as DNA, the CDR3 is TGTGCCAGCAGCTGGGGGACAGGGGGTCGTAATGAAAAACTGTTTTTT. Protein product: CASSWGTGGRNEKLFF. The full variable domain, rest sourced from reference TRBV7-9 and TRBJ1-4, is DTGVSQNPRHKITKRGQNVTFRCDPISEHNRLYWYRQTLGQGPEFLTYFQNEAQLEKSRLLSDRFSAERPKGSFSTLEIQRTEQGDSAMYLCASSWGTGGRNEKLFFGSGTQLSVL.

The V gene is TRBV27, the J gene TRBJ1-1, with D possibly matching TRBD1 (5 bases). In germline, CDR1 is MNHEY, CDR2 SMNVEV (reference sequence). CDR3 length equals 14 residues. V lost 3 bases and J 1 base, leaving 9 bases between the germline ends. The DNA of the CDR3 is TGTGCCAGCAGTTTCGGGGCAGGGAACACTGAAGCTTTCTTT. It yields the protein CASSFGAGNTEAFF.

This chain links TRBV5-1 with TRBJ1-2; TRBD1 agrees at 9 bases. Germline CDR1 SGHRS, CDR2 YFSETQ. CDR3 length: 13 amino acids. With V trimmed by 4 bases and J by 10 bases, 8 bases remained unmatched. In DNA, the CDR3 is TGCGCCAGCAGCCGGGGACAGGGAGTAGACTACACCTTC. Amino acids: CASSRGQGVDYTF.

This rearrangement joins TRBV4-2 to TRBJ1-1, with D perhaps matching TRBD1 (6 bases). Germline CDR1 LGHNA, CDR2 YNFKEQ. The V end was cut by 1 base, the J end by 4 bases, with 13 bases between. The CDR3 contains 15 residues. The CDR3 coding sequence is TGTGCCAGCAGCCAAGGGGAGGGGGTCGCCACTGAAGCTTTCTTT. It specifies CASSQGEGVATEAFF.

The chain has TRBV30 and TRBJ1-1; D gene ambiguous. This CDR3 is 11 amino acids long. Germline loops: CDR1 GTSNPN, CDR2 SVGIG (reference sequence). V shed 1 base and J shed 8 bases, with 8 bases lying between them. CDR3: CAWSAVTEAFF. CDR3 sequence (DNA): TGTGCCTGGAGTGCGGTGACAGAAGCTTTCTTT.

Regarding this clone: At one end, the junction sequence differs from germline, possibly due to a read error. The gene calls are TRBV28 and TRBJ2-7, with 11 nucleotides matching TRBD2. The germline CDR1 and CDR2 sequences are MDHEN and SYDVKM. The CDR3 is 13 residues long. CDR3 amino acids: CASSAGLAGPRAF. In DNA form, the CDR3 reads TGTGCCAGCAGTGCTGGACTAGCGGGTCCCCGAGCCTTC. Combining the CDR3 with reference TRBV28 and TRBJ2-7 gives the whole variable domain DVKVTQSSRYLVKRTGEKVFLECVQDMDHENMFWYRQDPGLGLRLIYFSYDVKMKEKGDIPEGYSVSREKKERFSLILESASTNQTSMYLCASSAGLAGPRAFGPGTRLTVT.

This clone was observed a few times. The chain has TRBV6-5 and TRBJ2-3, with D possibly being TRBD1 (6 bases). V lost 7 bases and J lost 0, with 14 bases in between. The CDR3 has 15 amino acids. CDR1 and CDR2 from the germline V gene are MNHEY and SVGAGI. In DNA, the CDR3 is TGTGCCAGCACCTTTCTGGACAGAAGCACAGATACGCAGTATTTT. Translation gives CASTFLDRSTDTQYF.

The V gene is TRBV18, the J gene TRBJ2-1; TRBD2 matches at 9 bases. Trimming at V came to 6 bases and at J to 7 bases, leaving 13 bases not matched to a gene. CDR1 KGHSH and CDR2 LQKENI come from the germline V gene. This CDR3 contains 16 residues. CDR3 residues: CASSPGGAGGRNEQFF. The CDR3 bases are TGTGCCAGCTCCCCCGGAGGAGCGGGAGGAAGGAATGAGCAGTTCTTC.

The chain carries TRBV6-5 and TRBJ1-1; tentatively, D is TRBD1 (5 bases). Trimming removed 7 bases from V and 0 bases from J, with 9 bases in between. This CDR3 contains 13 residues. Germline V gene lookup returns CDR1 MNHEY and CDR2 SVGAGI. This CDR3 reads CASTGQVNTEAFF. The CDR3 bases are TGTGCCAGCACTGGACAAGTGAACACTGAAGCTTTCTTT.

A few counts support this clone. J is TRBJ1-2 and V is TRBV19; TRBD1 aligns across 9 bases. Germline loops: CDR1 LNHDA, CDR2 SQIVND (reference sequence). The length of the CDR3 is 16 residues. V trimming: 5 bases; J trimming: 5 bases; junction bases outside the gene matches: 12. The CDR3 bases are TGTGCCAGTAGTCCCGCCTGGACAGGGGAGGGATATGGCTACACCTTC. This translates into CASSPAWTGEGYGYTF. The variable domain in full, with the rest retrieved from reference TRBV19 and TRBJ1-2, is DGGITQSPKYLFRKEGQNVTLSCEQNLNHDAMYWYRQDPGQGLRLIYYSQIVNDFQKGDIAEGYSVSREKKESFPLTVTSAQKNPTAFYLCASSPAWTGEGYGYTFGSGTRLTVV.

The chain uses TRBV28 and TRBJ2-7; 8 bases line up with TRBD2. Trimming at V came to 6 bases and at J to 3 bases, leaving 7 bases not matched to a gene. The CDR3 sequence is 14 residues long. CDR1 and CDR2 from the germline V gene are MDHEN and SYDVKM. The CDR3, as DNA: TGTGCCAGCAGCAACAGCGGGAGAGACTACGAGCAGTACTTC. Its translation is CASSNSGRDYEQYF.

The chain has TRBV28 and TRBJ2-7; D might be TRBD1 (6 bases). CDR1 is MDHEN and CDR2 is SYDVKM in the germline V gene. V was pared by 7 bases and J by 3 bases, with 13 bases between. This CDR3 comprises 13 residues. In DNA form, the CDR3 reads TGTGCCAGCACCGGGACATTATACTACGAGCAGTACTTC. Translating it yields CASTGTLYYEQYF.

This rearrangement joins TRBV6-5 to TRBJ2-1; D possibly corresponds to TRBD1 (7 bases). CDR1 MNHEY and CDR2 SVGAGI come from the germline V gene. V lost 6 bases and J 6 bases, leaving 15 bases between the germline ends. CDR3 length equals 14 residues. CDR3 in amino acids: CASRDQGGGNEQFF. DNA for the CDR3: TGTGCCAGCAGAGACCAGGGGGGTGGCAATGAGCAGTTCTTC.

The V call is TRBV15, the J call TRBJ1-1; tentatively, D is TRBD1 (5 bases). This CDR3 region has 11 residues. The germline CDR1 and CDR2 sequences are LNHNV and YYDKDF (reference sequence). Trimming removed 5 bases at V and 5 bases at J, with 6 bases between. This chain's CDR3 is CATSEGTEAFF. CDR3 sequence (DNA): TGTGCCACCAGCGAGGGGACTGAAGCTTTCTTT.

The chain employs TRBV29-1 and TRBJ2-7; D not resolved. V gave up 4 bases and J gave up 7 bases, with 14 bases separating them. Germline V CDR1 and CDR2: SQVTM, ANQGSEA. The CDR3 spans 12 residues. CDR3 protein: CSVGFSGLEQYF. The CDR3 region has the DNA TGCAGCGTTGGTTTTTCGGGTTTGGAGCAGTACTTC.

The chain is built from TRBV12-5 and TRBJ2-2, with 10 bases that match TRBD2. Germline values: CDR1 LGHNT, CDR2 FRNRAP. This CDR3 region has 17 residues. V shed 0 bases, J shed 6 bases, and the junction held 7 bases outside the gene matches. The CDR3 DNA sequence: TGTGCTAGTGGTTTGGTACTTACAGCGGGGGGGCCCGGGGAGCTGTTTTTT. Its translation: CASGLVLTAGGPGELFF.

This clone was counted between two and nine times. The rearrangement uses TRBV2 and TRBJ1-5; TRBD1 might be the D (5 bases). This CDR3 region has 14 residues. The V end was cut by 4 bases, the J end by 7 bases, with 14 bases between. Germline CDR1 is SNHLY and CDR2 is FYNNEI. CDR3 region: CASSVWGGQQPQHF. In DNA, the CDR3 is TGTGCCAGCAGTGTTTGGGGGGGTCAGCAGCCCCAGCATTTT.

CDR3 DNA: TGTGCCAGCAGCAAGGACAGCTCCTACAATGAGCAGTTCTTC. It codes for CASSKDSSYNEQFF. This rearrangement joins TRBV3-1 (or the pseudogene TRBV3-2) to TRBJ2-1, with D maybe TRBD1 (6 bases). V was trimmed by 5 bases and J by 0 bases, leaving 8 bases between them. This CDR3 region has 14 residues. CDR1 and CDR2 (germline): LGHDT, YNNKEL (reference sequence).

V and J are TRBV5-1 and TRBJ1-6, with TRBD1 as a possible D gene (5 bases). Germline V lookup: CDR1 SGHRS, CDR2 YFSETQ. The CDR3 has 14 residues. Trimming pared 0 bases from V and 5 bases from J, leaving 6 bases between. As DNA, the CDR3 is TGCGCCAGCAGCTTGGGGGACCATAATTCACCCCTCCACTTT. Protein sequence: CASSLGDHNSPLHF.

The V gene is TRBV10-3, the J gene TRBJ2-5; TRBD1 matches at 7 bases. Germline V gene lookup returns CDR1 ENHRY and CDR2 SYGVKD. V lost 2 bases and J lost 2; bases outside the gene matches: 14. CDR3 length: 18 residues. CDR3 DNA: TGTGCCATCAGTGAGATACGACAGGGTAGCCCACCACAAGAGACCCAGTACTTC. Protein: CAISEIRQGSPPQETQYF.

V gene TRBV6-5 combines with J gene TRBJ2-7, with D possibly being TRBD2 (6 bases). This CDR3 spans 16 amino acids. Germline V gives CDR1 MNHEY, CDR2 SVGAGI. Trimming took 0 bases from V and 2 from J, leaving 14 bases between them. The CDR3, as DNA: TGTGCCAGCAGTTACTCGAGGCTAGCGAGGGCCTACGAGCAGTACTTC. Its protein is CASSYSRLARAYEQYF.

This clone has a handful of counts. V gene TRBV5-1 combines with J gene TRBJ2-2; 9 bases are a match to TRBD2. In germline, CDR1 is SGHRS, CDR2 YFSETQ. V was clipped by 7 bases and J by 3 bases; unmatched bases: 4. This CDR3 contains 14 residues. The CDR3 region has the DNA TGCGCCAGCTATAGCGGGGGAGACACCGGGGAGCTGTTTTTT. Translation: CASYSGGDTGELFF.

The chain is built from TRBV4-2 and TRBJ1-6; no clear D. The germline CDR1 and CDR2 sequences are LGHNA and YNFKEQ. The V end lost 1 base, the J end lost 9 bases, and 4 bases lay between the germline ends. There are 12 residues in the CDR3. The CDR3 DNA reads TGTGCCAGCAGCCAAGTGGGTTCACCCCTCCACTTT. Its protein product is CASSQVGSPLHF.

This sequence joins TRBV15 and TRBJ2-6; perhaps TRBD2 as D (6 bases). The V gene's germline CDR1 is LNHNV and CDR2 YYDKDF (reference sequence). The CDR3 loop spans 16 amino acids. Deletions cut 5 bases from V and 2 bases from J, with 13 bases between. The CDR3 sequence: CATSGGSNTGANVLTF. In nucleotides, the CDR3 is TGTGCCACCAGCGGAGGGTCTAATACTGGGGCCAACGTCCTGACTTTC.

The J gene is TRBJ2-7, the V gene TRBV15; TRBD1 might be the D (5 bases). The germline V gene encodes CDR1 LNHNV and CDR2 YYDKDF (reference sequence). The ends were cut back, 1 base at V and 3 bases at J, with 22 bases in the middle. The CDR3 contains 18 residues. In nucleotides, the CDR3 is TGTGCCACCAGCAGAGCTACCCAGGGCCCCCTAGGATACTACGAGCAGTACTTC. Amino acid sequence: CATSRATQGPLGYYEQYF.

The chain carries TRBV28 and TRBJ1-4; possibly TRBD1 for D (5 bases). The V end was cut by 2 bases, the J end by 0 bases, with 7 bases between. This CDR3 region has 15 residues. Germline CDR1 reads MDHEN; CDR2 reads SYDVKM. CDR3 sequence: CASSLRGATNEKLFF. In nucleotides, the CDR3 is TGTGCCAGCAGTTTACGGGGGGCAACTAATGAAAAACTGTTTTTT.

The rearrangement links TRBV6-5 to TRBJ1-2, with 7 bases lining up with TRBD1. Germline lookup yields CDR1 MNHEY and CDR2 SVGAGI. The ends lost 6 bases at V and 5 bases at J; junction bases unmatched: 9. The CDR3 consists of 14 residues. The CDR3 region has the DNA TGTGCCAGCAGGCAAGACAGGGAGGAATATGGCTACACCTTC. Its protein product is CASRQDREEYGYTF.